Listed below are T cell receptor beta chains from one sample, sequenced in a study of radiation and T cells in renal cell carcinoma. Profiled with immunoSEQ multiplex PCR; TCRdb holds only in-frame clones, not every one. Of tens of thousands of clones in the sample, roughly 80% were seen once. Material: blood, obtained from a patient whose treatment included radiotherapy and nephrectomy. Source of these receptors: a woman aged 70-85 years with renal cell carcinoma. CDR3s include the opening cysteine and the closing phenylalanine or tryptophan. A D gene is named only where the DNA matches it firmly. Not every row has a clone size; where given, it reads once, few, many or a size class.

abundance,v_gene,j_gene,d_gene,CDR3nt,CDR3aa
.,TRBV5-1,TRBJ2-7,TRBD2,TGCGCCAGCAGTCGACTAGCGGGGGCCGGCGACGAGCAGTACTTC,CASSRLAGAGDEQYF
.,TRBV5-4,TRBJ2-1,.,TGTGCCAGCAGCTTGCGGTCAGGGGGCGGGAGGGCCTACAATGAGCAGTTCTTC,CASSLRSGGGRAYNEQFF
once,TRBV6-1,TRBJ2-2,TRBD1,TGTGCCAGCGCGGTGCAGGGGGTTCCCGGGGAGCTGTTTTTT,CASAVQGVPGELFF
.,TRBV19,TRBJ2-1,.,TGTGCCAGTAGTATCTGGGGGAATGAGCAGTTCTTC,CASSIWGNEQFF
.,TRBV4-3,TRBJ2-3,.,TGCGCCAGCAGCCAAGGGTGGCGGGAAGGCTTATATGGCACAGATACGCAGTATTTT,CASSQGWREGLYGTDTQYF
.,TRBV5-1,TRBJ1-6,.,TGCGCCAGCAGCTTGGCGGGTAGGGCAGGGAATTCACCCCTCCACTTT,CASSLAGRAGNSPLHF
once,TRBV7-1,TRBJ2-6,.,TGTGCCAGCAGCTTTCTGGTTACGAGGACAAAGTCGGGCCAACGTCCTGCTTTC,CASSFLVTRTKSGQRPAF
.,TRBV29-1,TRBJ2-7,.,TGCAGCGTTGGGGGTCTGTCCGCCTACGAGCAGTACTTC,CSVGGLSAYEQYF
.,TRBV6-5,TRBJ2-1,.,TGTGCCAGCAACCGGGGGGCGAACGCCTACAATGAGCAGTTCTTC,CASNRGANAYNEQFF
.,TRBV5-1,TRBJ2-1,.,TGCGCCAGCAGCTTCGCCACCTACAATGAGCAGTTCTTC,CASSFATYNEQFF
.,TRBV5-1,TRBJ1-2,.,TGCGCCAGCAGCTCTGGTACCCTGAGGGAGCCCGACTATGGCTACACCTTC,CASSSGTLREPDYGYTF
.,TRBV6-5,TRBJ2-7,TRBD1,TGTGCCAGCAGTTACGACAGGGACTACGAGCAGTACTTC,CASSYDRDYEQYF
.,TRBV13,TRBJ2-7,.,TGTGCCAGCAGCTGGACAGCCCACGAGCAGTACTTC,CASSWTAHEQYF